This T cell receptor beta chain was retrieved from a study of T cell changes during pregnancy in multiple sclerosis. Assay: immunoSEQ multiplex PCR; the TCRdb copy retains only in-frame clones and omits some. The sample holds tens of thousands of clones, 85% to 95% seen once. V dropped 3 bases and J dropped 3; count of bases not matched to a gene: 4. The germline V gene has CDR1 SGDLS and CDR2 YYNGEE. This CDR3 is 14 amino acids long. This chain links TRBV9 with TRBJ1-2; the match to TRBD1 covers 8 bases. This clonotype was sampled from a female donor with multiple sclerosis, enrolled in a pregnancy study. Material: CD4+ T cells from peripheral blood mononuclear cells, obtained in the first trimester of pregnancy. CDR3 region: CASSGTGSDYGYTF. CDR3 nucleotides: TGTGCCAGCAGCGGGACAGGGTCCGACTATGGCTACACCTTC.